Listed below are T cell receptor beta chains from one sample, sequenced in a study of CD8+ T cells in alopecia areata. Some clones are missing from TCRdb's copy, which holds only in-frame ones; the method was immunoSEQ multiplex PCR. The table includes around 140,000 clones, more than 45% detected once. The specimen was CD4+ T cells sorted from blood. Source of these receptors: a human donor with alopecia areata. The CDR3 runs from the conserved cysteine through the conserved F or W. The D gene is left open where the match is weak. Expanded clones are given a class, and other clones once, few, many or no size at all.

. TRBJ1-5 . TRBV2 CASSEAQRGMSNQPQHF TGTGCCAGCAGTGAAGCGCAGAGGGGGATGAGCAATCAGCCCCAGCATTTT
few TRBJ2-5 TRBD1 TRBV6-6 CASSGTGTQETQYF TGTGCCAGCTCCGGGACAGGGACCCAAGAGACCCAGTACTTC
few TRBJ2-6 TRBD2 TRBV7-9 CASSSIAGDGANVLTF TGTGCCAGCAGCTCCATAGCGGGAGATGGGGCCAACGTCCTGACTTTC
few TRBJ1-2 TRBD1 TRBV19 CASSRTGEYGYTF TGTGCCAGTTCACGGACAGGGGAATATGGCTACACCTTC
. TRBJ2-3 . TRBV13 CASSLGALRGITDTQYF TGTGCCAGCAGCTTAGGAGCTTTAAGAGGGATCACAGATACGCAGTATTTT
. TRBJ1-5 . TRBV6-1 CASSAATTSNQPQHF TGTGCCAGCAGTGCCGCGACTACTAGCAATCAGCCCCAGCATTTT
once TRBJ2-3 . TRBV5-4 CASSLGTSTDTQYF TGTGCCAGCAGCTTGGGGACAAGCACAGATACGCAGTATTTT
. TRBJ2-7 TRBD1 TRBV15 CATSEGDRVAYEQYF TGTGCCACCAGCGAAGGGGACAGGGTAGCCTACGAGCAGTACTTC
few TRBJ1-5 TRBD1 TRBV7-8 CASSLGYRGPYSNQPQHF TGTGCCAGCAGCTTAGGTTACAGGGGGCCATATAGCAATCAGCCCCAGCATTTT
few TRBJ1-5 TRBD1 TRBV28 CASGIHRGYNQPQHF TGTGCCAGCGGTATCCACAGGGGTTACAATCAGCCCCAGCATTTT
. TRBJ2-4 . TRBV5-1 CAGPGVAKNIQYF TGCGCAGGTCCAGGGGTGGCCAAAAACATTCAGTACTTC
. TRBJ2-2 TRBD1 TRBV29-1 CSVRTGGLPTGELFF TGCAGCGTTCGAACAGGGGGCCTCCCCACCGGGGAGCTGTTTTTT
. TRBJ2-7 TRBD2 TRBV27 CASSLIPGGPYEQYF TGTGCCAGCAGTTTAATCCCGGGAGGACCCTACGAGCAGTACTTC
. TRBJ2-1 . TRBV29-1 CSAAVNEQFF TGCAGCGCAGCAGTCAATGAGCAGTTCTTC
. TRBJ2-1 . TRBV29-1 CSVVGSVYNEQFF TGCAGCGTTGTGGGTAGCGTCTACAATGAGCAGTTCTTC
. TRBJ1-3 . TRBV27 CASSQGFHGNTIYF TGTGCCAGCAGCCAAGGCTTTCACGGGAACACCATATATTTT
few TRBJ2-2 . TRBV7-9 CASSLIGAPGELFF TGTGCCAGCAGCCTAATAGGGGCACCCGGGGAGCTGTTTTTT
. TRBJ2-5 . TRBV5-1 CASSTMGPQETQYF TGCGCCAGCAGCACGATGGGGCCTCAAGAGACCCAGTACTTC
few TRBJ2-3 TRBD1 TRBV14 CASSPWRGQGTDTQYF TGTGCCAGCAGCCCATGGCGGGGACAGGGAACAGATACGCAGTATTTT
. TRBJ2-7 . TRBV4-1 CASSQDLASLDEQYF TGCGCCAGCAGCCAAGATCTCGCGTCCCTGGACGAGCAGTACTTC
. TRBJ2-7 . TRBV2 CASSELAGPYEQYF TGTGCCAGCAGTGAATTGGCAGGGCCCTACGAGCAGTACTTC
. TRBJ2-5 . TRBV7-9 CASSRVYRGETQYF TGTGCCAGCAGCCGAGTTTATCGGGGAGAGACCCAGTACTTC
. TRBJ2-1 . TRBV4-1 CASSQDIVYNEQFF TGCGCCAGCAGCCAAGATATAGTCTACAATGAGCAGTTCTTC
once TRBJ2-5 . TRBV6-5 CASRRDIQETQYF TGTGCCAGCAGAAGGGACATCCAAGAGACCCAGTACTTC
few TRBJ1-1 . TRBV29-1 CSVGTARDNTEAFF TGCAGCGTTGGGACGGCACGTGATAACACTGAAGCTTTCTTT
. TRBJ2-1 TRBD2 TRBV5-1 CASSLAGTSGDGEQFF TGCGCCAGCAGCTTGGCCGGGACTAGCGGGGACGGGGAGCAGTTCTTC
. TRBJ2-3 . TRBV15 CATSRARTDTQYF TGTGCCACCAGCAGAGCCCGAACAGATACGCAGTATTTT
. TRBJ1-2 . TRBV20-1 CSDRTPLGYTF TGCAGTGACAGGACACCCCTTGGCTACACCTTC
. TRBJ2-1 . TRBV30 CAWKVKGREQFF TGTGCCTGGAAGGTAAAAGGGAGGGAGCAGTTCTTC
. TRBJ2-7 TRBD1 TRBV7-9 CASSMPGQGVYEQYF TGTGCCAGCAGCATGCCGGGACAGGGCGTCTACGAGCAGTACTTC
. TRBJ2-5 . TRBV18 CASSPRSGETQYF TGTGCCAGCTCACCACGTTCGGGGGAGACCCAGTACTTC
few TRBJ2-1 . TRBV30 CAWSGIYNEQFF TGTGCCTGGAGCGGGATTTACAATGAGCAGTTCTTC
. TRBJ2-5 . TRBV20-1 CSASYETQYF TGCAGTGCTAGTTACGAGACCCAGTACTTC
. TRBJ2-6 . TRBV4-1 CASSQAISGANVLTF TGCGCCAGCAGCCAAGCGATCTCTGGGGCCAACGTCCTGACTTTC
. TRBJ2-1 TRBD1 TRBV6-5 CASRPPGGREQFF TGTGCCAGCCGCCCTCCAGGGGGCCGTGAGCAGTTCTTC
. TRBJ2-1 . TRBV25-1 CASSEEYTNEQFF TGTGCCAGCAGTGAAGAATACACCAATGAGCAGTTCTTC